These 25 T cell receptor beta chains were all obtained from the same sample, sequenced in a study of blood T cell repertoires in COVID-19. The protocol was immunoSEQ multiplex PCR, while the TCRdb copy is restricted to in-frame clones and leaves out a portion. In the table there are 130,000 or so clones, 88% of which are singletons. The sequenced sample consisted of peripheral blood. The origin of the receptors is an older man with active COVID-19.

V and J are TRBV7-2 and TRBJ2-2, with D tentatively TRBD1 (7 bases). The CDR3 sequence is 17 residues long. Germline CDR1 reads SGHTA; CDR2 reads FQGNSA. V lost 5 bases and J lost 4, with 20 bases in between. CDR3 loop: CASSPRAGGGSTGELFF. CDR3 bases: TGTGCCAGCAGCCCTCGAGCAGGGGGAGGTAGCACCGGGGAGCTGTTTTTT.

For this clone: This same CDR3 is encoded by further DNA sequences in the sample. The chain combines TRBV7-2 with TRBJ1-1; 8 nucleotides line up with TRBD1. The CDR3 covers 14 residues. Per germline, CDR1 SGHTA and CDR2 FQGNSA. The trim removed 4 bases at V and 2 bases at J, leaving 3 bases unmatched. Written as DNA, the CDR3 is TGTGCCAGCAGCTCACAGGGGGGTAACACTGAAGCTTTCTTT. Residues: CASSSQGGNTEAFF.

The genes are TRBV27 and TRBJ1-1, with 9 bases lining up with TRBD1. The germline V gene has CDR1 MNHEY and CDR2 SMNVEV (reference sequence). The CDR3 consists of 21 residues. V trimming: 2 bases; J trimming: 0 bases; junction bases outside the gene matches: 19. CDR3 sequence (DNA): TGTGCCAGCAGTTTAGCCCGGACAGGGGCTGGGGTAAAACAGGTGAACACTGAAGCTTTCTTT. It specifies CASSLARTGAGVKQVNTEAFF.

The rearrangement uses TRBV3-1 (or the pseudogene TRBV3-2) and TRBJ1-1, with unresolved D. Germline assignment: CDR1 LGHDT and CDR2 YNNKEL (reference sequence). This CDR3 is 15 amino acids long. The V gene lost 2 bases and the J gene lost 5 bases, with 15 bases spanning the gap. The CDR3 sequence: CASSQRAGSRTEAFF. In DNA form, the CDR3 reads TGTGCCAGCAGCCAAAGAGCGGGGTCTAGGACTGAAGCTTTCTTT.

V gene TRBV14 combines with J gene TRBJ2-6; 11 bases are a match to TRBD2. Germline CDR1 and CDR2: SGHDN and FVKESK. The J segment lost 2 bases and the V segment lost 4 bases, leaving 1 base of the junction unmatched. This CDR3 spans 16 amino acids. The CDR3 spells CASSLSGRAGANVLTF. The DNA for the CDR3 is TGTGCCAGCAGCCTTAGCGGGAGGGCTGGGGCCAACGTCCTGACTTTC.

The CDR3 DNA sequence: TGTGCCAGCTCACGGGGACAGGCCACGTACACTGAAGCTTTCTTT. Its protein product is CASSRGQATYTEAFF. The genes are TRBV18 and TRBJ1-1; 8 bases agree with TRBD1. The CDR3 consists of 15 residues. V trimming: 4 bases; J trimming: 3 bases; junction bases outside the gene matches: 7. The germline CDR1 and CDR2 sequences are KGHSH and LQKENI.

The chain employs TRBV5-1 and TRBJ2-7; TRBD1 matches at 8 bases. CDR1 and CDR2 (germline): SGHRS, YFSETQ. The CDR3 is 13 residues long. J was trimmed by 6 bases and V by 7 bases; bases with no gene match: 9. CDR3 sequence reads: CASRTGLASEQYF. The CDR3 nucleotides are TGCGCCAGCCGGACAGGGCTGGCATCCGAGCAGTACTTC.

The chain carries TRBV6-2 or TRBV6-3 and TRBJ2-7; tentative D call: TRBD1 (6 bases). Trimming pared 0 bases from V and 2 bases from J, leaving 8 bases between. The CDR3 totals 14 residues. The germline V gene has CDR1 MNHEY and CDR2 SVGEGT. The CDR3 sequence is CASSYSAGAYEQYF. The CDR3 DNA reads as TGTGCCAGCAGTTACTCGGCAGGGGCCTACGAGCAGTACTTC.

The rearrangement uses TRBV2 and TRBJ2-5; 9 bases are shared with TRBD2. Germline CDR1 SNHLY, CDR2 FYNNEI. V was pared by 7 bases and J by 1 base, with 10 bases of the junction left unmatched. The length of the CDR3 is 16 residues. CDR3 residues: CASTQPGLASQETQYF. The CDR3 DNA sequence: TGTGCCAGCACCCAGCCCGGACTAGCGTCCCAAGAGACCCAGTACTTC.

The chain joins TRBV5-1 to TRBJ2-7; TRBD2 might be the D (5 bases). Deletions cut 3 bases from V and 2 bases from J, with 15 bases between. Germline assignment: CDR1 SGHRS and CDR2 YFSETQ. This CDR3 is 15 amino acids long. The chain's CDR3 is CASSWSRGGTYEQYF. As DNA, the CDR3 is TGCGCCAGCAGCTGGAGCCGCGGAGGTACCTACGAGCAGTACTTC.

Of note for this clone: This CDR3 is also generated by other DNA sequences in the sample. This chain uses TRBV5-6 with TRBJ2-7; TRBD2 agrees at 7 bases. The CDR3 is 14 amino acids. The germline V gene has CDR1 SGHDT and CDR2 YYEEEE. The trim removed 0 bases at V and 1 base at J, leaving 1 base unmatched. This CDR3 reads CASSLAGGSYEQYF. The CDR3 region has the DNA TGTGCCAGCAGCTTGGCCGGGGGGTCCTACGAGCAGTACTTC. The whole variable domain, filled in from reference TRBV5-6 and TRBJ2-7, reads DAGVTQSPTHLIKTRGQQVTLRCSPKSGHDTVSWYQQALGQGPQFIFQYYEEEERQRGNFPDRFSGHQFPNYSSELNVNALLLGDSALYLCASSLAGGSYEQYFGPGTRLTVT.

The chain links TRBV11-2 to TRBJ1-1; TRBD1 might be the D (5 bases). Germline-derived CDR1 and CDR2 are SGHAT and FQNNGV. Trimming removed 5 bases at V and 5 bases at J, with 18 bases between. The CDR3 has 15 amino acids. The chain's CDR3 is CASSTDGGMGTEAFF. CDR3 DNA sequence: TGTGCCAGCAGCACCGACGGGGGAATGGGGACTGAAGCTTTCTTT.

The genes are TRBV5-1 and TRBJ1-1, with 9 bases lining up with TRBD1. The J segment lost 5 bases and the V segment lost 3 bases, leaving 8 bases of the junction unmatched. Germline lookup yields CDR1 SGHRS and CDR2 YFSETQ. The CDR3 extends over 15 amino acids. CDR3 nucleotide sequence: TGCGCCAGCAGCTGGGGGGACAGGGAGGGAACTGAAGCTTTCTTT. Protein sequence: CASSWGDREGTEAFF.

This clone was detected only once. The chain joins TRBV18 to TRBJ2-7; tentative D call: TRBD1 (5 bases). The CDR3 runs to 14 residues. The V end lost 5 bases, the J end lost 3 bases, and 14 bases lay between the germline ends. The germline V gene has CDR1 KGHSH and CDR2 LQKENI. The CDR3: CASSTRQTFYEQYF. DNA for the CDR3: TGTGCCAGCTCAACACGACAGACCTTCTACGAGCAGTACTTC. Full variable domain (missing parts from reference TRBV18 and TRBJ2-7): NAGVMQNPRHLVRRRGQEARLRCSPMKGHSHVYWYRQLPEEGLKFMVYLQKENIIDESGMPKERFSAEFPKEGPSILRIQQVVRGDSAAYFCASSTRQTFYEQYFGPGTRLTVT.

This chain's CDR3 is CASSSTGGGTQYF. CDR3 bases: TGTGCCAGCAGCTCAACCGGGGGAGGGACCCAGTACTTC. The chain has TRBV7-9 and TRBJ2-5; D is perhaps TRBD2 (6 bases). This CDR3 contains 13 residues. The germline V gene encodes CDR1 SEHNR and CDR2 FQNEAQ (reference sequence). V was cut by 4 bases and J by 7 bases, with 13 bases left in between.

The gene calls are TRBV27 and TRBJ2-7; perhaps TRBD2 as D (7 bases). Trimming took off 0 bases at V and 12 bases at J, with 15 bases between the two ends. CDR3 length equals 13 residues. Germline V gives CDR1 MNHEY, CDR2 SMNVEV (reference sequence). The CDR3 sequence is CASSLSGGGGVYF. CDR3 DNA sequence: TGTGCCAGCAGTTTATCGGGCGGCGGGGGCGTGTACTTC.

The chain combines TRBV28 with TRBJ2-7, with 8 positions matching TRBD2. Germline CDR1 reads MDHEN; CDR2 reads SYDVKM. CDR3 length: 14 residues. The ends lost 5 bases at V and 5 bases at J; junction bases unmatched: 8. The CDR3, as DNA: TGTGCCAGCAGTCCCGGGGGGGGGATCAACGAGCAGTACTTC. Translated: CASSPGGGINEQYF.

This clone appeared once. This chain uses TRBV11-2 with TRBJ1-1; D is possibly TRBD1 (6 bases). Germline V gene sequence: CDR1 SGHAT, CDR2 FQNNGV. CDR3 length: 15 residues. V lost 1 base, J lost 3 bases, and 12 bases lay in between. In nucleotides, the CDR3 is TGTGCCAGCAGCTTAGTCGGCAGGGGAGACACTGAAGCTTTCTTT. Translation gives CASSLVGRGDTEAFF. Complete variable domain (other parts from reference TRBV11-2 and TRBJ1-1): EAGVAQSPRYKIIEKRQSVAFWCNPISGHATLYWYQQILGQGPKLLIQFQNNGVVDDSQLPKDRFSAERLKGVDSTLKIQPAKLEDSAVYLCASSLVGRGDTEAFFGQGTRLTVV.

The CDR3 here is CASSWRINYGYTF. CDR3 DNA sequence: TGTGCCAGCAGCTGGAGGATTAACTATGGCTACACCTTC. The J gene is TRBJ1-2, the V gene TRBV14; D is ambiguous. V lost 5 bases and J 1 base, leaving 8 bases between the germline ends. This CDR3 has 13 amino acids. Germline V gives CDR1 SGHDN, CDR2 FVKESK.

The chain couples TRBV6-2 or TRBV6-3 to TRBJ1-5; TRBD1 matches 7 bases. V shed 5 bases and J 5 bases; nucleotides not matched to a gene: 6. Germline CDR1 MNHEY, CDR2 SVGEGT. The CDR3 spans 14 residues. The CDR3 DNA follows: TGTGCCAGCAGTCCAAACAGGGGCCATCAGCCCCAGCATTTT. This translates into CASSPNRGHQPQHF.

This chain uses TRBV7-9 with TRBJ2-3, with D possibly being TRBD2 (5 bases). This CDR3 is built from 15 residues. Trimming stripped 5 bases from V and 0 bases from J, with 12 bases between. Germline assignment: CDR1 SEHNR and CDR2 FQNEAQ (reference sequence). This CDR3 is CASSRTGISTDTQYF. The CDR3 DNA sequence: TGTGCCAGCAGCAGGACGGGGATCAGCACAGATACGCAGTATTTT.

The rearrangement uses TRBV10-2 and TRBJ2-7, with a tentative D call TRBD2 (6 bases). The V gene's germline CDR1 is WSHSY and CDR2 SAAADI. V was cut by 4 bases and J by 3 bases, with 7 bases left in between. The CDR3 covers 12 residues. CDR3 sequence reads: CASSATSYEQYF. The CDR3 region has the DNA TGCGCCAGCAGTGCGACTAGCTACGAGCAGTACTTC.

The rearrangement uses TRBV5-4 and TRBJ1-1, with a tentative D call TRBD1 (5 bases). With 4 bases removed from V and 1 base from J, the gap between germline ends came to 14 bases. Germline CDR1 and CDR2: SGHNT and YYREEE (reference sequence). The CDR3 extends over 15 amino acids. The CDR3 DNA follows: TGTGCCAGCAGCCCGGACATTGACAGGAACACTGAAGCTTTCTTT. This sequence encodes CASSPDIDRNTEAFF.

DNA for the CDR3: TGTGCCACCACCCCACGGGGGGGATCCGGGGAGCTGTTTTTT. Its protein is CATTPRGGSGELFF. V usage is TRBV24-1 and J usage is TRBJ2-2; 8 bases map to TRBD2. The junction had 7 bases not matched to a gene; V was cut back by 8 bases and J by 6 bases. The germline CDR1 and CDR2 sequences are KGHDR and SFDVKD. This CDR3 contains 14 residues.

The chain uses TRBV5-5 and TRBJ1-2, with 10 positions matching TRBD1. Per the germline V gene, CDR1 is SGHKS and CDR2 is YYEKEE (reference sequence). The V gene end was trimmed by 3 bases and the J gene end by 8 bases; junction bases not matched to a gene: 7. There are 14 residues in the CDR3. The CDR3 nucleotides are TGTGCCAGCAGCTCTCAGGACAGGGGGAAAGGCTACACCTTC. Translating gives CASSSQDRGKGYTF.